These T cell receptor beta chains were read from a single sample in a study of cytomegalovirus exposure and HLA in healthy donors. Generated by immunoSEQ multiplex PCR, the TCRdb table keeps only in-frame clones and is missing some. Of more than 95,000 clones detected, around 76% appear once; the ten largest clones hold approximately 10%. Specimen: PBMCs. The receptor source for this set is a woman between 18 and 29 years old in good health and CMV-seropositive. The CDR3 runs from the conserved cysteine through the conserved F or W. Fields, in order: J gene, V gene, D gene, clone size, CDR3 protein, CDR3 DNA. The D gene is left open where the match is weak. The size field is filled for only some rows; it gives once, few, many or a size class.

>TRBJ1-1|TRBV19|-|once
CASSIAQVTEAFF
TGTGCCAGTAGTATAGCCCAGGTAACTGAAGCTTTCTTT
>TRBJ1-2|TRBV19|TRBD1|-
CASSMIFGDRGTNYGYTF
TGTGCCAGTAGTATGATCTTTGGGGACAGGGGTACTAACTATGGCTACACCTTC
>TRBJ2-3|TRBV4-1|TRBD2|-
CASRRLAGSTSHAYF
TGCGCCAGCAGACGACTAGCGGGCTCCACTAGCCATGCGTATTTT
>TRBJ1-2|TRBV2|-|once
CASSEIGARMEGYTF
TGTGCCAGCAGTGAAATCGGCGCAAGAATGGAGGGCTACACCTTC
>TRBJ2-7|TRBV5-6|-|-
CASSFALAIPEQYF
TGTGCCAGCAGCTTCGCGCTAGCCATTCCCGAGCAGTACTTC
>TRBJ1-2|TRBV9|TRBD1|-
CASSQQKSTGEGGLAYGYTF
TGTGCCAGCAGTCAACAAAAATCGACAGGGGAGGGAGGGTTGGCCTATGGCTACACCTTC
>TRBJ1-1|TRBV4-3|-|-
CASSQAREGRDTEAFF
TGCGCCAGCAGCCAAGCCCGGGAAGGGCGGGACACTGAAGCTTTCTTT
>TRBJ2-3|TRBV7-3|-|few
CASSLDPGGTQYF
TGTGCCAGCAGCTTAGATCCCGGCGGTACGCAGTATTTT
>TRBJ1-5|TRBV7-2|-|-
CASSLVGREGNQPQHF
TGTGCCAGCAGCTTAGTGGGGCGTGAGGGCAATCAGCCCCAGCATTTT
>TRBJ2-5|TRBV19|-|-
CASSRDYQETQYF
TGTGCCAGTAGTAGAGACTACCAAGAGACCCAGTACTTC
>TRBJ2-1|TRBV9|TRBD2|-
CASSPLAGGPYNEQFF
TGTGCCAGCAGCCCCCTGGCGGGAGGGCCTTACAATGAGCAGTTCTTC
>TRBJ1-1|TRBV13|-|-
CASTYQGNTEAFF
TGTGCCAGCACCTACCAGGGGAACACTGAAGCTTTCTTT
>TRBJ2-7|TRBV6-5|TRBD1|-
CASKTPGQGDYEQYF
TGTGCCAGCAAAACTCCGGGACAGGGAGACTACGAGCAGTACTTC
>TRBJ1-1|TRBV29-1|-|-
CSVVVGSVGEAFF
TGCAGCGTTGTTGTCGGGTCCGTGGGTGAAGCTTTCTTT
>TRBJ1-5|TRBV29-1|-|-
CSVEYVQPQHF
TGCAGCGTTGAATATGTTCAGCCCCAGCATTTT
>TRBJ1-1|TRBV7-3|-|once
CASSATGNTEAFF
TGTGCCAGCAGCGCGACAGGGAACACTGAAGCTTTCTTT
>TRBJ2-3|TRBV4-2|-|-
CASSQDRRSSTDTQYF
TGTGCCAGCAGCCAAGATCGGCGGTCTAGCACAGATACGCAGTATTTT
>TRBJ2-7|TRBV27|-|-
CASSLSVRGEQYF
TGTGCCAGCAGTTTATCGGTCCGAGGAGAGCAGTACTTC
>TRBJ1-4|TRBV29-1|-|-
CSVASSTNEKLFF
TGCAGCGTTGCTTCCTCAACTAATGAAAAACTGTTTTTT
>TRBJ2-3|TRBV4-3|TRBD2|-
CASSQGRAGEADTQYF
TGCGCCAGCAGCCAAGGTCGGGCGGGAGAAGCAGATACGCAGTATTTT
>TRBJ2-5|TRBV7-9|TRBD1|-
CASSSPGTGQETQYF
TGTGCCAGCAGCTCCCCCGGGACAGGCCAAGAGACCCAGTACTTC
>TRBJ2-1|TRBV7-2|TRBD1|-
CASSKQGWDEQFF
TGTGCCAGCAGCAAACAGGGGTGGGATGAGCAGTTCTTC
>TRBJ1-5|TRBV7-2|-|-
CASSFPDRSQPQHF
TGTGCCAGCAGCTTCCCAGACAGGTCCCAGCCCCAGCATTTT
>TRBJ2-3|TRBV14|TRBD1|-
CASSPRTGGTDTQYF
TGTGCCAGCAGCCCAAGGACAGGTGGCACAGATACGCAGTATTTT
>TRBJ2-5|TRBV29-1|TRBD1|-
CSVAPGTGQETQYF
TGCAGCGTGGCCCCCGGGACAGGACAAGAGACCCAGTACTTC
>TRBJ1-1|TRBV28|-|once
CASSKTYMNTEAFF
TGTGCCAGCAGTAAAACATACATGAACACTGAAGCTTTCTTT
>TRBJ2-1|TRBV19|-|-
CASSIGAGSLGNEQFF
TGTGCCAGTAGTATTGGCGCCGGGAGCCTGGGGAATGAGCAGTTCTTC
>TRBJ1-1|TRBV9|-|-
CASSVGGRTEAFF
TGTGCCAGCAGCGTAGGGGGGCGGACTGAAGCTTTCTTT
>TRBJ2-2|TRBV7-3|TRBD2|-
CASSLTSGGHNTGELFF
TGTGCCAGCAGCTTGACTAGCGGGGGGCATAACACCGGGGAGCTGTTTTTT
>TRBJ1-2|TRBV6-6|-|-
CASRIMGGSHGYTF
TGTGCCAGCAGGATAATGGGGGGGAGTCATGGCTACACCTTC
>TRBJ2-1|TRBV7-9|-|-
CASSRAQGNEQFF
TGTGCCAGCAGCCGGGCCCAGGGAAATGAGCAGTTCTTC
>TRBJ2-7|TRBV6-1|-|-
CASSRTDLPYEQYF
TGTGCCAGCAGTAGGACAGACCTACCCTACGAGCAGTACTTC
>TRBJ1-1|TRBV27|-|-
CASSLSLAVRTEAFF
TGTGCCAGCAGTTTATCGCTGGCGGTGCGCACTGAAGCTTTCTTT
>TRBJ2-7|TRBV2|-|few
CASSGEDEQYF
TGTGCCAGCAGTGGGGAGGACGAGCAGTACTTC
>TRBJ2-1|TRBV9|TRBD2|-
CASSVSPLGSGRYNEQFF
TGTGCCAGCAGCGTAAGCCCCCTTGGAAGCGGGAGATACAATGAGCAGTTCTTC
>TRBJ2-2|TRBV27|TRBD2|-
CASSHPGLAHRGGLFF
TGTGCCAGCAGCCACCCGGGACTAGCCCACCGGGGAGGGCTGTTTTTT
>TRBJ2-7|TRBV7-9|-|-
CASSLAGASSYEQYF
TGTGCCAGCAGCTTAGCAGGGGCCAGCTCCTACGAGCAGTACTTC
>TRBJ2-3|TRBV19|TRBD2|-
CASRGTSGRRDTQYF
TGTGCCAGTAGGGGGACTAGCGGGAGAAGAGATACGCAGTATTTT
>TRBJ2-7|TRBV29-1|-|-
CSVVGGYEQYF
TGCAGCGTTGTAGGGGGCTACGAGCAGTACTTC
>TRBJ2-7|TRBV9|-|-
CASSVEGELYEQYF
TGTGCCAGCAGCGTAGAGGGAGAACTCTACGAGCAGTACTTC
>TRBJ2-3|TRBV5-1|TRBD2|once
CASSWTGGRSTDTQYF
TGCGCCAGCAGCTGGACGGGGGGAAGGAGCACAGATACGCAGTATTTT